One sample yielded the 10 T cell receptor beta chains listed below, sequenced in a study of cytomegalovirus exposure and HLA in healthy donors. Use of 60 Vbeta and 13 Jbeta primers characterized the PCR. Using immunoSEQ multiplex PCR, the repertoire was profiled, and TCRdb retains in-frame clones only, with some absent. Of around 170,000 clones listed, almost 85% are singletons. Sequenced material: PBMCs. The receptors here all came from a boy younger than 10 in good health and CMV-seronegative.

The J gene is TRBJ2-7, the V gene TRBV14; 8 bases match TRBD1. From germline, CDR1 is SGHDN and CDR2 FVKESK. The junction had 4 bases not matched to a gene; V was cut back by 0 bases and J by 0 bases. This CDR3 has 16 amino acids. Here the CDR3 reads CASSQDSTGGSYEQYF. The CDR3 DNA reads TGTGCCAGCAGCCAAGATTCCACAGGGGGCTCCTACGAGCAGTACTTC.

This sequence joins TRBV18 and TRBJ1-3; D not resolved. CDR3 length: 16 residues. CDR1 is KGHSH and CDR2 is LQKENI in the germline V gene. Trimming stripped 2 bases from V and 0 bases from J, with 11 bases between. CDR3 DNA sequence: TGTGCCAGCTCACCATACTGGGCAAGCTCTGGAAACACCATATATTTT. It codes for CASSPYWASSGNTIYF.

For the CDR3, the DNA is TGTGCCAGTAGTGCTAACTCTGGAAACACCATATATTTT. Its translation: CASSANSGNTIYF. This chain uses TRBV19 with TRBJ1-3, with unresolved D. This CDR3 has 13 residues. Germline CDR1 LNHDA, CDR2 SQIVND (reference sequence). V lost 5 bases, J lost 0 bases, and 5 bases lay in between.

The chain combines TRBV11-2 with TRBJ2-7, with D perhaps matching TRBD2 (5 bases). V was trimmed by 5 bases and J by 1 base, leaving 21 bases between them. Germline lookup yields CDR1 SGHAT and CDR2 FQNNGV. This CDR3 is 17 amino acids long. The DNA for the CDR3 is TGTGCCAGCAGCCAGAGGGCGGTGGCGGGTCTATCCTACGAGCAGTACTTC. Encoded protein: CASSQRAVAGLSYEQYF.

The genes are TRBV5-6 and TRBJ1-4; no clear D. Trimming took off 2 bases at V and 4 bases at J, with 9 bases between the two ends. CDR1 and CDR2 (germline): SGHDT, YYEEEE. The CDR3 has 14 residues. The CDR3 here is CASSLYGDNEKLFF. In nucleotides, the CDR3 is TGTGCCAGCAGCTTATACGGGGATAATGAAAAACTGTTTTTT.

This chain connects TRBV7-9 to TRBJ2-1, with 7 bases matching TRBD2. This CDR3 region has 15 residues. Germline trimming cut 2 bases from V and 5 bases from J; bases unmatched to any gene: 6. Germline V gene sequence: CDR1 SEHNR, CDR2 FQNEAQ (reference sequence). The CDR3 DNA is TGTGCCAGCAGCTTACAGCGGGGAAACGACAATGAGCAGTTCTTC. It codes for CASSLQRGNDNEQFF. Full variable domain (missing parts from reference TRBV7-9 and TRBJ2-1): DTGVSQNPRHKITKRGQNVTFRCDPISEHNRLYWYRQTLGQGPEFLTYFQNEAQLEKSRLLSDRFSAERPKGSFSTLEIQRTEQGDSAMYLCASSLQRGNDNEQFFGPGTRLTVL.

The chain is built from TRBV5-1 and TRBJ1-3; the D is unclear. Germline V gene data show CDR1 as SGHRS and CDR2 as YFSETQ. V dropped 5 bases and J dropped 0 bases, with 12 bases sitting between them. CDR3 length: 15 residues. The CDR3 DNA follows: TGCGCCAGCAGAGAGATAAGTAACTCTGGAAACACCATATATTTT. Residues: CASREISNSGNTIYF.

The genes are TRBV30 and TRBJ1-6, with a possible D match to TRBD1 (5 bases). CDR1 is GTSNPN, CDR2 SVGIG, per germline (reference sequence). V was trimmed by 0 bases and J by 7 bases, leaving 10 bases between them. This CDR3 has 14 residues. CDR3 sequence reads: CAWSVGGGNSPLHF. The DNA of the CDR3 is TGTGCCTGGAGTGTGGGGGGGGGAAATTCACCCCTCCACTTT.

This clone was recorded a few times. The gene calls are TRBV29-1 and TRBJ2-5, with unresolved D. This CDR3 comprises 12 residues. Germline V gene lookup returns CDR1 SQVTM and CDR2 ANQGSEA. The ends were cut back, 4 bases at V and 3 bases at J, with 9 bases in the middle. The CDR3 here is CSVVVSEETQYF. The CDR3 region has the DNA TGCAGCGTTGTAGTCAGCGAAGAGACCCAGTACTTC.

This chain uses TRBV10-1 with TRBJ1-3; no clear D gene. The V end was cut by 5 bases, the J end by 0 bases, with 14 bases between. The V gene's germline CDR1 is WNHNN and CDR2 SYGVQD (reference sequence). The CDR3 is 16 residues long. DNA of the CDR3: TGCGCCAGCAGTAACCGGACTGCACCCTCTGGAAACACCATATATTTT. It codes for CASSNRTAPSGNTIYF.